A selection of T cell receptor beta chains follows, all from one sample in a study. One entry per CDR3 protein results from TCRdb running MiXCR on the 5' RACE reads. This sample has under 35,000 distinct CDR3 sequences, with roughly a quarter found just once. Specimen: memory CD4+ T cells sorted from blood. Every receptor here comes from a female donor with breast cancer. CDR3s include the opening cysteine and the closing phenylalanine or tryptophan. The D gene is left open where the match is weak. Size is omitted from some rows. Given values are once, few, many or a class for expanded clones.

J | V | size | D | length | CDR3 | DNA
TRBJ2-6 | TRBV5-6 | . | . | 18 | CASSLDREEGAGANVLTF | TGTGCCAGCAGCTTGGACAGGGAGGAAGGAGCCGGGGCCAACGTCCTGACTTTC
TRBJ2-7 | TRBV12-3/TRBV12-4 | many | . | 14 | CASSLGGVSYEQYF | TGTGCCAGCAGTTTAGGGGGTGTCTCCTACGAGCAGTACTTC
TRBJ2-7 | TRBV20-1 | few | . | 13 | CSARDQGQAGEYF | TGCAGTGCTAGAGATCAGGGCCAGGCCGGCGAGTACTTC
TRBJ1-4 | TRBV4-1 | . | TRBD1 | 15 | CASSQVAGGNEKLFF | TGCGCCAGCAGCCAAGTGGCAGGGGGTAATGAAAAACTGTTTTTT
TRBJ2-2 | TRBV28 | . | . | 14 | CASSSPFRTGELFF | TGTGCCAGCAGTTCACCCTTTAGGACAGGGGAGCTGTTTTTT
TRBJ2-6 | TRBV4-1 | few | TRBD1 | 15 | CASSLTGAGANVLTF | TGCGCCAGCAGCCTAACAGGGGCTGGGGCCAACGTCCTGACTTTC
TRBJ2-1 | TRBV20-1 | few | TRBD2 | 12 | CSGLAGYNEQFF | TGCAGTGGACTAGCGGGATACAATGAGCAGTTCTTC
TRBJ1-1 | TRBV24-1 | . | . | 14 | CATRGRSVGDEAFF | TGTGCTACAAGGGGACGGTCCGTAGGGGATGAAGCTTTCTTT
TRBJ2-7 | TRBV27 | . | . | 13 | CASTQGSTYEQYF | TGTGCCAGCACCCAGGGGTCTACCTACGAGCAGTACTTC
TRBJ1-6 | TRBV20-1 | . | . | 15 | CSARERQPYNSPLHF | TGCAGTGCTAGAGAAAGACAGCCATATAATTCACCCCTCCACTTT
TRBJ2-1 | TRBV14 | few | . | 15 | CASSQLGGRGNEQFF | TGTGCCAGCAGCCAATTGGGGGGACGAGGCAATGAGCAGTTCTTC